This T cell receptor beta chain comes out of a study of radiotherapy plus CTLA-4 blockade in lung cancer. A note on this clone: Its antigen is as yet unknown.

General observations from the study: According to reports, early shifts in blood T cell clones, alongside interferon-beta, forecast response most accurately.

With V trimmed by 3 bases and J by 4 bases, 8 bases remained unmatched. This CDR3 is built from 16 residues. Germline V CDR1 and CDR2: GTSNPN, SVGIG (reference sequence). TCRdb keeps only in-frame clones here, not all; method: immunoSEQ multiplex PCR. The sample shows tens of thousands of clones, approximately 80% of them seen only once. The material was peripheral blood, obtained from a patient treated with radiotherapy plus ipilimumab. The chain has TRBV30 and TRBJ1-3; TRBD1 matches at 11 bases. The TCR originated in a human donor with non-small cell lung cancer whose response to radiotherapy plus ipilimumab could not be evaluated. CDR3 sequence (DNA): TGTGCCTGGAGCCACCCGGGACAGGGGGAAGGAAACACCATATATTTT. Amino acids: CAWSHPGQGEGNTIYF. The full variable domain, its missing parts supplied by reference TRBV30 and TRBJ1-3, is SQTIHQWPATLVQPVGSPLSLECTVEGTSNPNLYWYRQAAGRGLQLLFYSVGIGQISSEVPQNLSASRPQDRQFILSSKKLLLSDSGFYLCAWSHPGQGEGNTIYFGEGSWLTVV.